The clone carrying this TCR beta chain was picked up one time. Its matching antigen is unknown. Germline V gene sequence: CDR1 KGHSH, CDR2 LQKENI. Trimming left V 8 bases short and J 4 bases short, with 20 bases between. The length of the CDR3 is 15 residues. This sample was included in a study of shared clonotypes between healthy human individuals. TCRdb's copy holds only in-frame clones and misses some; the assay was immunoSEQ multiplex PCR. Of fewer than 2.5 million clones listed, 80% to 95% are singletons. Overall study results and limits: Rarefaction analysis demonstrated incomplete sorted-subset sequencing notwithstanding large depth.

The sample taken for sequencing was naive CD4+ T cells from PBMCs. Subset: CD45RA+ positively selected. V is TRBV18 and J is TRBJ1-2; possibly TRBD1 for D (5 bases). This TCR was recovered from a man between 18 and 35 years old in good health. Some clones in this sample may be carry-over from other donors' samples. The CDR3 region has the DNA TGTGCCAGCACCCAGGATTATGGGGCGGGCTATGGCTACACCTTC. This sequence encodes CASTQDYGAGYGYTF.